The entry that follows covers one T cell receptor (beta chain) sequence. This sample was taken from a study of blood T cell repertoires in COVID-19. Study overall: Samples of COVID-19 (acute and convalescent) were obtained from the United States, Italy and Spain. From T cells, B-cell-depleted T cells, or PBMCs came the material, which was cDNA or gDNA.

In the authors' methods: Counts of nucleated cells, estimated from reference gene primer amplification, were obtained. Generated by immunoSEQ multiplex PCR, the TCRdb table keeps only in-frame clones and is missing some. The DNA was the basis for D and trimming; V, J and clone size are from that table. Here the sample spans hundreds of thousands of clones, roughly 90% being singletons. Sequencing input: peripheral blood. The receptor's source is a man in his sixties who had recovered from COVID-19.

Here the CDR3 reads CASRKEGLPSYEQYF. CDR3 DNA: TGTGCCAGCAGGAAGGAGGGGCTCCCTTCCTACGAGCAGTACTTC. The rearrangement links TRBV2 to TRBJ2-7; TRBD2 might be the D (6 bases). The CDR3 covers 15 residues. The germline V gene has CDR1 SNHLY and CDR2 FYNNEI. The V end lost 6 bases, the J end lost 1 base, and 16 bases lay between the germline ends.